Below are 2 T cell receptor beta chains sequenced from a single sample in a study of post-analysis software for immune sequencing data. Overall study findings and caveats: Controls showed lower frequencies than patients for 4 or 5 TRBV segments, and TRBV5-6, TRBV5-1 and TRBV20-1 were among these.

Their antigens remain unidentified. Tagging with unique molecular identifiers was a feature of the TCR beta cDNA libraries. TCRdb fed the PCR reads into MiXCR, producing one record per CDR3 protein. The table lists 750,000 to 950,000 distinct CDR3 sequences, about 50% of them singletons. Material: blood. Every receptor here comes from a girl aged 10-17 years with multiple sclerosis.

This clonotype was counted a single time. CDR3 sequence: CAWSVYDNQPQHF. The CDR3, as DNA: TGTGCCTGGAGTGTTTATGACAATCAGCCCCAGCATTTT. The chain combines TRBV30 with TRBJ1-5, with D unclear. Germline CDR1 and CDR2: GTSNPN and SVGIG (reference sequence). The V end lost 0 bases, the J end lost 3 bases, and 6 bases lay between the germline ends. The CDR3 is 13 amino acids.

The V and J genes are TRBV7-9 and TRBJ2-1; 7 bases agree with TRBD1. The CDR3 is 16 amino acids. V dropped 0 bases and J dropped 9; count of bases not matched to a gene: 11. Germline CDR1 and CDR2: SEHNR and FQNEAQ (reference sequence). The DNA for the CDR3 is TGTGCCAGCAGCTTAGCCGGGACAGTAATAAGTGGTGAGCAGTTCTTC. It encodes CASSLAGTVISGEQFF.